Following are 10 T cell receptor beta chains from one sample sequenced in a study of T cell changes during pregnancy in multiple sclerosis. Libraries were prepared by immunoSEQ multiplex PCR; TCRdb keeps only in-frame clonotypes and omits some of them. The top ten clones hold 2.5% to 3% of a sample with around 56,000 clones, roughly 92% of them seen once. Material: peripheral blood, obtained in the third trimester of pregnancy. These receptors originate from a female donor in good health, enrolled as a control in a pregnancy study.

This chain connects TRBV18 to TRBJ2-3; D gene unclear. The CDR3 spans 11 residues. Germline V gene sequence: CDR1 KGHSH, CDR2 LQKENI. V was pared by 3 bases and J by 5 bases, with 3 bases between. The CDR3 region has the DNA TGTGCCAGCTCACCCGGAGATACGCAGTATTTT. Its protein is CASSPGDTQYF.

The chain recombines TRBV5-1 with TRBJ2-7, with 8 bases fitting TRBD2. This CDR3 region has 16 residues. The trim removed 6 bases at V and 0 bases at J, leaving 11 bases unmatched. The germline V gene has CDR1 SGHRS and CDR2 YFSETQ. The CDR3 loop is CASTRRGGGSSYEQYF. Here the CDR3 DNA reads TGCGCCAGCACCCGACGGGGGGGCGGAAGCTCCTACGAGCAGTACTTC.

This chain connects TRBV11-2 to TRBJ2-1; TRBD2 aligns across 12 bases. This CDR3 comprises 16 residues. The J segment lost 8 bases and the V segment lost 1 base, leaving 6 bases of the junction unmatched. Germline loops: CDR1 SGHAT, CDR2 FQNNGV. The CDR3, as DNA: TGTGCCAGCAGCTTAGGCCGACTAGCGGGAGCTCATGAGCAGTTCTTC. Encoded protein: CASSLGRLAGAHEQFF.

The chain uses TRBV5-4 and TRBJ1-3; 8 bases are shared with TRBD1. The CDR3 length is 19 residues. Trimming removed 0 bases from V and 8 bases from J; junction bases left unmatched: 19. Germline V lookup: CDR1 SGHNT, CDR2 YYREEE (reference sequence). CDR3 in amino acids: CASSLDLHPAGGLEDTIYF. CDR3 coding DNA: TGTGCCAGCAGCTTGGATTTGCACCCAGCAGGGGGCCTGGAAGACACCATATATTTT.

The chain uses TRBV10-3 and TRBJ1-3; 8 nucleotides agree with TRBD1. CDR3 length: 15 amino acids. V dropped 4 bases and J dropped 4; count of bases not matched to a gene: 6. In germline, CDR1 is ENHRY, CDR2 SYGVKD. The CDR3 reads CAISVGTGNGNTIYF. In DNA form, the CDR3 reads TGTGCCATCAGTGTGGGGACAGGCAACGGAAACACCATATATTTT.

The V and J genes are TRBV19 and TRBJ1-5, with 11 bases that match TRBD1. The CDR3 contains 14 residues. Looked up from germline, CDR1 is LNHDA and CDR2 is SQIVND (reference sequence). V was clipped by 10 bases and J by 5 bases; unmatched bases: 7. The CDR3 loop reads CATRRDRGDQPQHF. As DNA, the CDR3 is TGTGCCACCCGCCGGGACAGGGGGGATCAGCCCCAGCATTTT.

The V and J genes are TRBV4-2 and TRBJ1-1; 9 nucleotides line up with TRBD1. V lost 3 bases, J lost 2 bases, and 4 bases stayed unmatched. There are 15 residues in the CDR3. Per the germline V gene, CDR1 is LGHNA and CDR2 is YNFKEQ. The CDR3, as DNA: TGTGCCAGCAGCCATTCGGGACAGGGAAACACTGAAGCTTTCTTT. It translates to CASSHSGQGNTEAFF.

The chain employs TRBV4-3 and TRBJ2-6, with D possibly being TRBD2 (5 bases). This CDR3 has 16 amino acids. Trimming pared 0 bases from V and 0 bases from J, leaving 6 bases between. Germline-derived CDR1 and CDR2 are LGHNA and YSLEER. CDR3 DNA: TGCGCCAGCAGCCAAGAAGAGGGCTCTGGGGCCAACGTCCTGACTTTC. It codes for CASSQEEGSGANVLTF.

The rearrangement uses TRBV7-2 and TRBJ1-2; TRBD1 might be the D (6 bases). The CDR3 totals 14 residues. Germline V CDR1 and CDR2: SGHTA, FQGNSA. Trimming cost V 3 bases and J 0 bases, with 8 bases left between them. The CDR3, as DNA: TGTGCCAGCAGCTTCCGGACAGCTAACTATGGCTACACCTTC. Encoded protein: CASSFRTANYGYTF.

This rearrangement joins TRBV2 to TRBJ2-3; 8 bases match TRBD2. Germline lookup yields CDR1 SNHLY and CDR2 FYNNEI. After removal of 4 bases from V and 1 base from J, the junction contained 7 bases not matched to a gene. This CDR3 region has 16 residues. The CDR3 is CASSGMAGGGTDTQYF. For the CDR3, the DNA is TGTGCCAGCAGTGGTATGGCGGGGGGAGGCACAGATACGCAGTATTTT.